Reported below is one T cell receptor beta chain. Its antigen is not known. The naive CD8 subset, CD45RO-negative cells positively selected for CCR7, excluded terminally differentiated effector memory CD45RA+ cells. The data belong to a study of shared clonotypes between healthy human individuals. Turning to the study itself: Three plates were used per donor for CD4 naive, three for CD4 memory, two for CD8 naive and one for CD8 memory.

Germline V lookup: CDR1 SGHDT, CDR2 YYEEEE. This CDR3 has 13 amino acids. V lost 2 bases, J lost 3 bases, and 9 bases lay in between. Across several immunoSEQ plates, the genomic DNA of each subset was split evenly. Repertoires were generated with immunoSEQ multiplex PCR, while TCRdb's copy carries only in-frame clones and drops some. The sample lists hundreds of thousands of clones, around 96% seen once, with roughly 0.12% in the top ten. Study results and caveats: Some naive CD4 clonotypes, 5% to 5.5%, turned up in common across several donors.

The sequence was obtained from a young woman in good health. J is TRBJ2-7 and V is TRBV5-6; unclear D gene. The sample taken for sequencing was naive CD8+ T cells sorted from blood. CDR3 in DNA: TGTGCCAGCAGCTTTTATGGTGGCTACGAGCAGTACTTC. It is translated as CASSFYGGYEQYF.